Each of the 21 T cell receptor beta chains below was sequenced from the same sample in a study of blood T cell repertoires in COVID-19. Sequenced by immunoSEQ multiplex PCR; TCRdb stores in-frame clones only, minus some. The profile shows under 40,000 clones, approximately 87% of them singletons. The specimen was peripheral blood. These receptors originate from a man older than 75 with active COVID-19.

V usage is TRBV11-2 and J usage is TRBJ2-7, with 14 bases lining up with TRBD2. This CDR3 has 19 amino acids. Germline CDR1 SGHAT, CDR2 FQNNGV. The trim removed 5 bases at V and 0 bases at J, leaving 12 bases unmatched. The chain's CDR3 is CASSNRLAGGSRLSYEQYF. In nucleotides, the CDR3 is TGTGCCAGCAGCAACAGACTAGCGGGAGGGTCCCGCCTCTCCTACGAGCAGTACTTC.

The chain uses TRBV11-2 and TRBJ2-1; 10 bases fit TRBD2. Per germline, CDR1 SGHAT and CDR2 FQNNGV. J was trimmed by 5 bases and V by 2 bases; bases with no gene match: 12. The CDR3 covers 18 residues. The CDR3 sequence: CASSLRPSGSGENNEQFF. CDR3 coding DNA: TGTGCCAGCAGCTTACGTCCTAGCGGGAGTGGGGAAAACAATGAGCAGTTCTTC.

The rearrangement uses TRBV9 and TRBJ2-7; D is uncertain. Trimming cost V 3 bases and J 1 base, with 5 bases left between them. Germline loops: CDR1 SGDLS, CDR2 YYNGEE. The CDR3 runs to 12 residues. The CDR3 is CASSAPSYEQYF. The CDR3 DNA follows: TGTGCCAGCAGCGCCCCATCCTACGAGCAGTACTTC.

This chain joins TRBV19 and TRBJ2-1; TRBD2 might be the D (6 bases). V gave up 3 bases and J gave up 8 bases, with 11 bases separating them. Germline V gene sequence: CDR1 LNHDA, CDR2 SQIVND (reference sequence). The CDR3 loop spans 13 amino acids. Here the CDR3 reads CASSMGGWDEQFF. The CDR3 region has the DNA TGTGCCAGTAGTATGGGAGGTTGGGATGAGCAGTTCTTC.

There are a few counts of this clone. V gene TRBV7-8 combines with J gene TRBJ2-7; 10 nucleotides match TRBD2. The germline gives CDR1 SGHVS, CDR2 FQNEAQ. There are 17 residues in the CDR3. J lost 4 bases, V lost 5 bases, and 14 bases had no gene match. As DNA, the CDR3 is TGTGCCAGCAGCGGATTACTTTGGACTAGCGGTACTTACGAGCAGTACTTC. Protein product: CASSGLLWTSGTYEQYF.

The chain combines TRBV5-8 with TRBJ2-3; 8 nucleotides line up with TRBD2. From germline, CDR1 is SGHTS and CDR2 YDEGEE. V was clipped by 4 bases and J by 0 bases; unmatched bases: 4. CDR3 length equals 15 residues. CDR3 DNA sequence: TGTGCCAGCAGCCGTACTAGCGGAAGCACAGATACGCAGTATTTT. It codes for CASSRTSGSTDTQYF.

The chain has TRBV5-5 and TRBJ2-1; D is perhaps TRBD2 (6 bases). Trimming removed 1 base at V and 2 bases at J, with 16 bases between. This CDR3 comprises 17 residues. Germline loops: CDR1 SGHKS, CDR2 YYEKEE (reference sequence). CDR3 residues: CASSLMFGGTPYNEQFF. The DNA of the CDR3 is TGTGCCAGCAGCTTGATGTTCGGGGGAACCCCCTACAATGAGCAGTTCTTC.

V usage is TRBV6-2 or TRBV6-3 and J usage is TRBJ2-7; TRBD1 aligns across 7 bases. The V gene's germline CDR1 is MNHEY and CDR2 SVGEGT. This CDR3 is 14 amino acids long. Trimming took 0 bases from V and 9 from J; bases not matched to a gene: 8. The CDR3 here is CASSYSLDRVGQYF. The CDR3 DNA follows: TGTGCCAGCAGTTACTCGCTTGACAGGGTGGGGCAGTACTTC.

V gene TRBV6-1 combines with J gene TRBJ2-1; TRBD2 might be the D (6 bases). The CDR3 loop spans 17 amino acids. Trimming cost V 4 bases and J 2 bases, with 18 bases left between them. CDR1 MNHNS and CDR2 SASEGT come from the germline V gene. In DNA form, the CDR3 reads TGTGCCAGCAGTGGTGAAGGAGGGGCTAACCCCTACAATGAGCAGTTCTTC. As protein: CASSGEGGANPYNEQFF.

The chain couples TRBV7-2 to TRBJ2-1, with 7 bases that match TRBD2. Germline V gives CDR1 SGHTA, CDR2 FQGNSA. The V and J ends lost 1 base and 11 bases, in that order; junction bases with no gene match: 5. CDR3 size: 13 residues. In DNA, the CDR3 is TGTGCCAGCAGCTTAGTAGCGGGCCCAAAGCAGTTCTTC. As protein: CASSLVAGPKQFF.

The genes are TRBV6-6 and TRBJ1-4, with D perhaps TRBD1 (6 bases). The germline CDR1 and CDR2 sequences are MNHNY and SVGAGI (reference sequence). The CDR3 has 14 amino acids. V was pared by 5 bases and J by 7 bases, with 14 bases between. In DNA, the CDR3 is TGTGCCAGCAGTACCAGGGGTGGCGGTGAAAAACTGTTTTTT. This gives the protein CASSTRGGGEKLFF.

This chain joins TRBV20-1 and TRBJ1-1; 8 bases are a match to TRBD1. The CDR3 totals 11 residues. Germline CDR1 reads DFQATT; CDR2 reads SNEGSKA (reference sequence). Written as DNA, the CDR3 is TGCAGCGAGGGGACAGGAAATATGGCTTTCTTT. Translated: CSEGTGNMAFF.

The chain recombines TRBV7-9 with TRBJ2-5; TRBD1 matches 8 bases. In germline, CDR1 is SEHNR, CDR2 FQNEAQ (reference sequence). This CDR3 contains 14 residues. With 4 bases clipped from V and 4 bases from J, the junction kept 5 bases outside the gene matches. CDR3: CASSYTGTGETQYF. Written as DNA, the CDR3 is TGTGCCAGCAGCTACACCGGGACAGGAGAGACCCAGTACTTC.

To note about this clone: Sequence at one end of the junction differs from germline and may be a read error. J is TRBJ1-6 and V is TRBV11-2, with a possible D match to TRBD1 (5 bases). This CDR3 contains 14 residues. Germline values: CDR1 SGHAT, CDR2 FQNNGV. The CDR3 here is CASSPRGNNLPLHF. The CDR3 region has the DNA TGTGCCAGCAGCCCAAGGGGCAATAATTTACCCCTCCACTTT.

The genes are TRBV18 and TRBJ2-1; the match to TRBD2 covers 9 bases. Germline CDR1 KGHSH, CDR2 LQKENI. V lost 5 bases to trimming and J lost 0 bases; unmatched junction nucleotides: 5. This CDR3 region has 16 residues. CDR3 in DNA: TGTGCCAGCTCAACCCGTAGCGGGAGCTCCTACAATGAGCAGTTCTTC. It translates to CASSTRSGSSYNEQFF.

This clone appeared once. The chain employs TRBV5-1 and TRBJ2-5; TRBD1 is a possible D gene (5 bases). Between the trimmed V and J ends, which lost 2 bases and 4 bases, there was a span of 12 bases. The CDR3 consists of 14 residues. Germline CDR1 SGHRS, CDR2 YFSETQ. DNA of the CDR3: TGCGCCAGCAGCTTCCTCCAGGGAAGAGAGACCCAGTACTTC. This encodes CASSFLQGRETQYF.

A few counts support this clone. The chain couples TRBV28 to TRBJ1-5, with TRBD1 as a possible D gene (5 bases). Trimming shortened V by 5 bases and J by 4 bases, and 18 bases separated the two germline ends. Looked up from germline, CDR1 is MDHEN and CDR2 is SYDVKM. The CDR3 covers 16 residues. The CDR3 DNA reads as TGTGCCAGCAGTACCACCCCTCGGGGGACGAATCAGCCCCAGCATTTT. Translated, it gives CASSTTPRGTNQPQHF.

This rearrangement joins TRBV5-1 to TRBJ1-4, with D tentatively TRBD1 (6 bases). Looked up from germline, CDR1 is SGHRS and CDR2 is YFSETQ. V was cut by 3 bases and J by 7 bases, with 13 bases left in between. The CDR3 has 14 amino acids. The CDR3 DNA is TGCGCCAGCAGCTGGGGACAAGGGAGTGAAAAACTGTTTTTT. Its translation: CASSWGQGSEKLFF.

The chain combines TRBV7-9 with TRBJ2-7; D gene ambiguous. Germline V gene sequence: CDR1 SEHNR, CDR2 FQNEAQ (reference sequence). The V end lost 6 bases, the J end lost 2 bases, and 11 bases lay between the germline ends. The CDR3 consists of 13 residues. CDR3 amino acids: CASRPDFPYEQYF. CDR3 DNA: TGTGCCAGCAGACCCGACTTTCCCTACGAGCAGTACTTC.

This chain connects TRBV5-5 to TRBJ1-5; maybe TRBD1 (6 bases). Germline V gene sequence: CDR1 SGHKS, CDR2 YYEKEE (reference sequence). V was pared by 4 bases and J by 6 bases, with 14 bases between. The CDR3 sequence is 14 residues long. As DNA, the CDR3 is TGTGCCAGCAGCCGGGACCGAGGGGGTCAGCCCCAGCATTTT. This translates into CASSRDRGGQPQHF.

The chain uses TRBV5-1 and TRBJ2-7, with D hard to call. Germline CDR1 is SGHRS and CDR2 is YFSETQ. V lost 0 bases to trimming and J lost 4 bases, with 8 bases between them. The CDR3 totals 13 residues. The CDR3, as DNA: TGCGCCAGCAGCTTGGGGCAGGTTTACGAGCAGTACTTC. This translates into CASSLGQVYEQYF. Variable domain in full (rest from reference TRBV5-1 and TRBJ2-7): KAGVTQTPRYLIKTRGQQVTLSCSPISGHRSVSWYQQTPGQGLQFLFEYFSETQRNKGNFPGRFSGRQFSNSRSEMNVSTLELGDSALYLCASSLGQVYEQYFGPGTRLTVT.